The sample holds many counts of the clone carrying this TCR beta chain. The source of the sample is a study of blood T cells in healthy people across ages. A J-beta primer mix and a sample-barcoded 5' primer were used in a second PCR of about 7 to 12 cycles. TCRdb processed the 5' RACE reads anew with MiXCR; each CDR3 protein has one entry. The sample has some 900,000 distinct CDR3 sequences, more than 25% seen once. The specimen sequenced was blood. This clonotype originated in an elderly woman in good health.

The CDR3 loop reads CSAPKRPGASAETQYF. CDR3 nucleotide sequence: TGCAGTGCTCCTAAGCGGCCTGGGGCCAGTGCGGAGACCCAGTACTTC. The rearrangement links TRBV20-1 to TRBJ2-5; either TRBD1 or TRBD2 may fit D (5 bases each). This CDR3 region has 16 residues. The V end was cut by 5 bases, the J end by 5 bases, with 24 bases between. Germline CDR1 DFQATT, CDR2 SNEGSKA (reference sequence).